This passage covers 21 T cell receptor beta chains from one sample sequenced in a study of OX40 agonist ivuxolimab in advanced cancers. Profiled with immunoSEQ multiplex PCR; TCRdb holds only in-frame clones, not every one. The data show tens of thousands of clones, about 90% seen once. The material sequenced was CD4+ or CD8+ T cells sorted from blood, taken in a trial of the OX40 agonist ivuxolimab. The receptors derive from an adult with an advanced solid tumor such as melanoma, head and neck, liver or kidney cancer.

This clone has only one observation. This rearrangement joins TRBV27 to TRBJ1-2, with 8 bases identical to TRBD1. Germline CDR1 MNHEY, CDR2 SMNVEV (reference sequence). Trimming removed 2 bases from V and 4 bases from J; junction bases left unmatched: 3. CDR3 length: 14 residues. The CDR3: CASSLLGTGYGYTF. DNA for the CDR3: TGTGCCAGCAGTTTACTCGGGACAGGCTATGGCTACACCTTC.

This chain connects TRBV7-2 to TRBJ2-1; D might be TRBD2 (5 bases). The CDR3 runs 15 residues. Germline CDR1 reads SGHTA; CDR2 reads FQGNSA. V was cut by 1 base and J by 4 bases, with 11 bases left in between. CDR3 in amino acids: CASSLEGLGYNEQFF. CDR3 bases: TGTGCCAGCAGCTTAGAAGGACTCGGATACAATGAGCAGTTCTTC. The entire variable domain, with the rest obtained from reference TRBV7-2 and TRBJ2-1, is as follows: GAGVSQSPSNKVTEKGKDVELRCDPISGHTALYWYRQSLGQGLEFLIYFQGNSAPDKSGLPSDRFSAERTGGSVSTLTIQRTQQEDSAVYLCASSLEGLGYNEQFFGPGTRLTVL.

This chain links TRBV5-8 with TRBJ1-2; tentatively, D is TRBD1 (6 bases). This CDR3 has 11 amino acids. Germline-derived CDR1 and CDR2 are SGHTS and YDEGEE. Trimming cost V 6 bases and J 10 bases, with 13 bases left between them. The CDR3 reads CASNTGLAYTF. In DNA, the CDR3 is TGTGCCAGCAACACAGGGTTAGCCTACACCTTC. The full variable domain, completed using reference TRBV5-8 and TRBJ1-2, is EAGVTQSPTHLIKTRGQQATLRCSPISGHTSVYWYQQALGLGLQFLLWYDEGEERNRGNFPPRFSGRQFPNYSSELNVNALELEDSALYLCASNTGLAYTFGSGTRLTVV.

The rearrangement uses TRBV19 and TRBJ1-2; weak D call: TRBD1 (5 bases). The CDR3 covers 14 residues. Germline lookup yields CDR1 LNHDA and CDR2 SQIVND (reference sequence). Trimming left V 9 bases short and J 3 bases short, with 17 bases between. CDR3: CASRDGHMDYGYTF. In DNA, the CDR3 is TGTGCCAGCCGGGACGGCCACATGGACTATGGCTACACCTTC.

This chain uses TRBV29-1 with TRBJ2-1, with D maybe TRBD2 (7 bases). Germline CDR1 and CDR2: SQVTM and ANQGSEA. This CDR3 region has 15 residues. Deletions cut 7 bases from V and 0 bases from J, with 16 bases between. The CDR3 reads CSGARGGSSYNEQFF. The CDR3 DNA sequence: TGCAGCGGGGCCAGGGGCGGGAGCTCCTACAATGAGCAGTTCTTC.

The rearrangement links TRBV7-9 to TRBJ2-3; TRBD1 matches 7 bases. The junction had 1 base not matched to a gene; V was cut back by 1 base and J by 3 bases. The length of the CDR3 is 14 residues. Per the germline V gene, CDR1 is SEHNR and CDR2 is FQNEAQ (reference sequence). CDR3 sequence (DNA): TGTGCCAGCAGCTTAGAGGGGGCAACAGATACGCAGTATTTT. Translated, it gives CASSLEGATDTQYF.

The chain links TRBV30 to TRBJ2-7, with 10 bases lining up with TRBD1. Losses at the gene ends were 4 bases for V and 6 bases for J; bases not matched to a gene: 12. The CDR3 length is 15 residues. Germline values: CDR1 GTSNPN, CDR2 SVGIG (reference sequence). The CDR3 nucleotides read TGTGCCTGGAACCACTTCGGGACAGGGGCTATCGAGCAGTACTTC. Protein sequence: CAWNHFGTGAIEQYF.

The chain uses TRBV28 and TRBJ2-5; 7 positions agree with TRBD1. The CDR3 spans 16 residues. Germline values: CDR1 MDHEN, CDR2 SYDVKM. V lost 7 bases to trimming and J lost 3 bases; unmatched junction nucleotides: 14. This chain's CDR3 is CASTQLQGKFEETQYF. CDR3 bases: TGTGCCAGCACCCAATTACAGGGGAAATTTGAAGAGACCCAGTACTTC.

The count of this clone is one. The rearrangement uses TRBV6-1 and TRBJ2-7, with TRBD2 identical over 7 bases. J gave up 0 bases and V 5 bases, and 7 bases lay outside the gene matches. The CDR3 covers 15 residues. The germline V gene has CDR1 MNHNS and CDR2 SASEGT. The CDR3 protein is CASSSTSASSYEQYF. Written as DNA, the CDR3 is TGTGCCAGCAGTTCCACTAGCGCCAGCTCCTACGAGCAGTACTTC.

This rearrangement joins TRBV19 to TRBJ2-2, with 7 bases that match TRBD1. This CDR3 is built from 13 residues. V lost 9 bases to trimming and J lost 5 bases; unmatched junction nucleotides: 6. Looked up from germline, CDR1 is LNHDA and CDR2 is SQIVND (reference sequence). The CDR3 nucleotides are TGTGCCAGCACCTACAGGGGAACCGGGGAGCTGTTTTTT. It codes for CASTYRGTGELFF.

This chain uses TRBV7-8 with TRBJ1-1; no clear D. Germline lookup yields CDR1 SGHVS and CDR2 FQNEAQ. V dropped 0 bases and J dropped 5 bases, with 10 bases sitting between them. CDR3 size: 14 residues. CDR3 protein: CASSLAGIGTEAFF. The CDR3 DNA reads TGTGCCAGCAGCTTAGCGGGCATCGGGACTGAAGCTTTCTTT.

The chain carries TRBV28 and TRBJ2-2; 7 positions agree with TRBD2. CDR1 and CDR2 (germline): MDHEN, SYDVKM. The CDR3 covers 14 residues. V shed 7 bases, J shed 4 bases, and the junction held 6 bases outside the gene matches. The CDR3 sequence: CASIPGGTTGELFF. CDR3 sequence (DNA): TGTGCCAGCATTCCGGGGGGAACCACCGGGGAGCTGTTTTTT.

The chain uses TRBV2 and TRBJ2-3; D ambiguous. The length of the CDR3 is 10 residues. The V gene lost 7 bases and the J gene lost 8 bases, with 7 bases spanning the gap. Germline V gene sequence: CDR1 SNHLY, CDR2 FYNNEI. DNA for the CDR3: TGTGCCAGCAAAGCAACTACGCAGTATTTT. Translation: CASKATTQYF.

This chain connects TRBV5-1 to TRBJ1-4, with 8 bases that match TRBD1. The length of the CDR3 is 17 residues. The trim removed 1 base at V and 2 bases at J, leaving 7 bases unmatched. Germline values: CDR1 SGHRS, CDR2 YFSETQ. DNA of the CDR3: TGCGCCAGCAGCTTGACTGGACAGGGAGGCACTAATGAAAAACTGTTTTTT. This translates into CASSLTGQGGTNEKLFF.

This chain links TRBV28 with TRBJ1-2, with D perhaps matching TRBD1 (6 bases). The V gene lost 1 base and the J gene lost 3 bases, with 12 bases spanning the gap. Germline lookup yields CDR1 MDHEN and CDR2 SYDVKM. The CDR3 is 15 residues long. In nucleotides, the CDR3 is TGTGCCAGCAGTTTATACGGGGGGCTGGACTATGGCTACACCTTC. Protein sequence: CASSLYGGLDYGYTF.

The V gene is TRBV7-8, the J gene TRBJ2-1; TRBD2 matches at 7 bases. J was trimmed by 5 bases and V by 2 bases; bases with no gene match: 12. Germline V gene sequence: CDR1 SGHVS, CDR2 FQNEAQ. This CDR3 is built from 17 residues. The CDR3 DNA sequence: TGTGCCAGCAGCTTAAGAATCGGCGGGAGTTCAAACAATGAGCAGTTCTTC. This encodes CASSLRIGGSSNNEQFF. The full variable domain, in which reference TRBV7-8 and TRBJ2-1 provide the parts outside the CDR3, is GAGVSQSPRYKVAKRGQDVALRCDPISGHVSLFWYQQALGQGPEFLTYFQNEAQLDKSGLPSDRFFAERPEGSVSTLKIQRTQQEDSAVYLCASSLRIGGSSNNEQFFGPGTRLTVL.

V usage is TRBV6-5 and J usage is TRBJ1-2; 9 bases are a match to TRBD1. Germline CDR1 and CDR2: MNHEY and SVGAGI. The CDR3 sequence is 15 residues long. J lost 8 bases, V lost 6 bases, and 13 bases had no gene match. CDR3 bases: TGTGCCAGCAGCCGGGACAGGGCCACAGTTAGCGGCTACACCTTC. It codes for CASSRDRATVSGYTF.

V and J are TRBV12-5 and TRBJ2-7; the match to TRBD2 covers 11 bases. Germline V gene sequence: CDR1 LGHNT, CDR2 FRNRAP. The CDR3 length is 18 residues. The V and J ends lost 4 bases and 5 bases, in that order; junction bases with no gene match: 16. CDR3 in amino acids: CASGYPTSGSFRAHEQYF. Written as DNA, the CDR3 is TGTGCTAGTGGTTATCCCACTAGCGGGAGTTTCAGGGCCCACGAGCAGTACTTC.

V and J are TRBV7-2 and TRBJ2-1, with D possibly being TRBD2 (5 bases). In germline, CDR1 is SGHTA, CDR2 FQGNSA. V was cut by 1 base and J by 9 bases, with 7 bases left in between. The CDR3 length is 12 residues. The CDR3 reads CASSLGGIEQFF. The CDR3 DNA reads as TGTGCCAGCAGCTTAGGAGGGATTGAGCAGTTCTTC.

The rearrangement joins TRBV6-1 to TRBJ2-7, with D possibly TRBD1 on 6 matching bases. CDR3 length: 13 residues. CDR1 and CDR2 from the germline V gene are MNHNS and SASEGT. V shed 6 bases and J shed 4 bases, with 13 bases lying between them. The CDR3 coding sequence is TGTGCCAGCAGCCCCGGGACACCGTACGAGCAGTACTTC. It translates to CASSPGTPYEQYF.

This chain connects TRBV7-2 to TRBJ2-2, with 14 positions matching TRBD2. This CDR3 contains 15 residues. Per germline, CDR1 SGHTA and CDR2 FQGNSA. With V trimmed by 5 bases and J by 6 bases, 2 bases remained unmatched. CDR3 sequence: CASSPTSGGAGELFF. For the CDR3, the DNA is TGTGCCAGCAGCCCGACTAGCGGGGGGGCCGGGGAGCTGTTTTTT. The full variable domain, rest sourced from reference TRBV7-2 and TRBJ2-2, is GAGVSQSPSNKVTEKGKDVELRCDPISGHTALYWYRQSLGQGLEFLIYFQGNSAPDKSGLPSDRFSAERTGGSVSTLTIQRTQQEDSAVYLCASSPTSGGAGELFFGEGSRLTVL.